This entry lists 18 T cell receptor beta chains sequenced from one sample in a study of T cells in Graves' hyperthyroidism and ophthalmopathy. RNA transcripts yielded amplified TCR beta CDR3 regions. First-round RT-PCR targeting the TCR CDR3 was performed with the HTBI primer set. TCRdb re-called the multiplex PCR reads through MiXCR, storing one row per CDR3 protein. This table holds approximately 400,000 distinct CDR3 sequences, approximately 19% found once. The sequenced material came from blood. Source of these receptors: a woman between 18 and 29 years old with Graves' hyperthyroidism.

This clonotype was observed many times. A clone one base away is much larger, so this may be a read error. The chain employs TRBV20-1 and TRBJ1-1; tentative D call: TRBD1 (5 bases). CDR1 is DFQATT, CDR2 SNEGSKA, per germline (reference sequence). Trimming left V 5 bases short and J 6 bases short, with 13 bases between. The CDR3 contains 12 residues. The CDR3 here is CSAGTDHAEAFF. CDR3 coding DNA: TGCAGTGCTGGGACGGACCACGCTGAAGCTTTCTTT.

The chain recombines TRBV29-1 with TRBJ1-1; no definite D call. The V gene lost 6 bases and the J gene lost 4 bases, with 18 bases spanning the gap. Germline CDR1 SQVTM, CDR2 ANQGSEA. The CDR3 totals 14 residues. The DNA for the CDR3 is TGCAGCGTCGGTGGGCTTTGGACTGGCACTGAAGCTTTCTTT. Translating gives CSVGGLWTGTEAFF.

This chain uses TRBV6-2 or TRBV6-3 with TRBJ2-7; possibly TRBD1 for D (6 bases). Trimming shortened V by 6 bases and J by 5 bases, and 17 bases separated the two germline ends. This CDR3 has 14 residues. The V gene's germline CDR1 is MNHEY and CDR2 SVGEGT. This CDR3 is CASSYGTSVHEQYF. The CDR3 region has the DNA TGTGCCAGCAGCTACGGGACATCGGTCCACGAGCAGTACTTC.

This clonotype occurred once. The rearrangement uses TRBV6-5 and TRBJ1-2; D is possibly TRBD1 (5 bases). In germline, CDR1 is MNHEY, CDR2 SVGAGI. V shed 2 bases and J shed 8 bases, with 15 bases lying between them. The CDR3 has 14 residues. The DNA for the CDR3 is TGTGCCAGCAGTTACGATGGCGTTGAGGGGGGCTACACCTTC. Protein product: CASSYDGVEGGYTF.

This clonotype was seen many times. CDR3 sequence (DNA): TGTGCCAGCAGTTTAGTCAGGGGGCAGGGAGATACGCAGTATTTT. As protein: CASSLVRGQGDTQYF. The chain joins TRBV12-3 or TRBV12-4 to TRBJ2-3; 8 positions match TRBD1. The CDR3 loop spans 15 amino acids. After removal of 1 base from V and 5 bases from J, the junction contained 5 bases not matched to a gene.

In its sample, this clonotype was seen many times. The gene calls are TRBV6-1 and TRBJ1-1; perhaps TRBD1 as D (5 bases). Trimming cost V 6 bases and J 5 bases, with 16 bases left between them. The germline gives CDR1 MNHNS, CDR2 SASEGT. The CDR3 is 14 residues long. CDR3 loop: CASSPRVGRTEAFF. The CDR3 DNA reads TGTGCCAGCAGCCCCCGGGTGGGGCGGACTGAAGCTTTCTTT.

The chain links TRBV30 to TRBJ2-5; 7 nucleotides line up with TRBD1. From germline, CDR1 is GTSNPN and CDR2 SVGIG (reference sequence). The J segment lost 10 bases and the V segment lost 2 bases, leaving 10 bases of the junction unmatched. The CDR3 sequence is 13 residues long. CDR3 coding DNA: TGTGCCTGGAGTTCTGACGGCCCAGGGGGCCAGTACTTC. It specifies CAWSSDGPGGQYF.

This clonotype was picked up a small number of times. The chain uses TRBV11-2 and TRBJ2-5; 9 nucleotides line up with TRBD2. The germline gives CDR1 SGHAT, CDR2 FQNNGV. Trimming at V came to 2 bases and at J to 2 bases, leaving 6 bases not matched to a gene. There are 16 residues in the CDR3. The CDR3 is CASSLNSGGYQETQYF. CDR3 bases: TGTGCCAGCAGCTTAAATAGCGGGGGCTATCAAGAGACCCAGTACTTC. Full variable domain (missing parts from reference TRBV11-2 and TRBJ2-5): EAGVAQSPRYKIIEKRQSVAFWCNPISGHATLYWYQQILGQGPKLLIQFQNNGVVDDSQLPKDRFSAERLKGVDSTLKIQPAKLEDSAVYLCASSLNSGGYQETQYFGPGTRLLVL.

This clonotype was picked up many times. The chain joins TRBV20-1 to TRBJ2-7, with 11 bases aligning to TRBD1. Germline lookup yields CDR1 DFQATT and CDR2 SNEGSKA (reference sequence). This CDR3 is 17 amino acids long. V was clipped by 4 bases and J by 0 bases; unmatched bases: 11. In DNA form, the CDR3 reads TGCAGTGCTAAGTCGGGACAGGGGGTTCGGGGCTCCTACGAGCAGTACTTC. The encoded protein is CSAKSGQGVRGSYEQYF.

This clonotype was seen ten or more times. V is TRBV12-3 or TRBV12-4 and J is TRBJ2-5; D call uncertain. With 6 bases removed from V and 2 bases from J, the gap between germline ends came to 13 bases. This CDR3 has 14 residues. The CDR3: CASSFEWGQETQYF. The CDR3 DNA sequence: TGTGCCAGCAGCTTTGAGTGGGGTCAAGAGACCCAGTACTTC.

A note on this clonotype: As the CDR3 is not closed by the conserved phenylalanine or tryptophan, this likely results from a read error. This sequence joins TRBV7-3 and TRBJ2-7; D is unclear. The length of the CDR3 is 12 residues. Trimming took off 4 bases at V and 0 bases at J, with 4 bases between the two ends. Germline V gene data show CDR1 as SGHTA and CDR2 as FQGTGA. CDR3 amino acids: CASSSNSYEQYL. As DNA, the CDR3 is TGTGCCAGCAGCTCTAACTCCTACGAGCAGTACTTA.

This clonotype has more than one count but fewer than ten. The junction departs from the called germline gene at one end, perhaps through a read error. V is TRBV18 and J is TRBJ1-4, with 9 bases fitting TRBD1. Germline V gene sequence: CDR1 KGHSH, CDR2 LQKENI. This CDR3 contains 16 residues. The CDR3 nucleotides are TGTTCCAGCTCACCACGCACCGGGACAGGGAGTGAAAAACTGTTTTTT. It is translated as CSSSPRTGTGSEKLFF.

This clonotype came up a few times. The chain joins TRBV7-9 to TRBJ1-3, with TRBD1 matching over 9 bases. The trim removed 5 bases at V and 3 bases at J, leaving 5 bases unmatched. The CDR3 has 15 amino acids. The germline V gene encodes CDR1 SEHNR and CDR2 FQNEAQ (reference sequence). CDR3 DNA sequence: TGTGCCAGCAGCCCACAGGGGGCAAGTGGAAACACCATATATTTT. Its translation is CASSPQGASGNTIYF.

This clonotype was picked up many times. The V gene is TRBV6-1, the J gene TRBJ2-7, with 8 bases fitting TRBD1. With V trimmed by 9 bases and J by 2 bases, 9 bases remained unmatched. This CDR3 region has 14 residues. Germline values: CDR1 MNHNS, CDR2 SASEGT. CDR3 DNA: TGTGCCAGTAACCGACAGGGGCAGGCCTACGAGCAGTACTTC. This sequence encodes CASNRQGQAYEQYF.

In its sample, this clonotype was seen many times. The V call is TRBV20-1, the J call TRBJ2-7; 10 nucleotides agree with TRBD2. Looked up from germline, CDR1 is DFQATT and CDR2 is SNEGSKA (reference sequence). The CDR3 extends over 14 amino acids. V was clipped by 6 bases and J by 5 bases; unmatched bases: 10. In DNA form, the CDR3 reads TGCAGTGCCCCCCTTAGCGGGGGGCCTCACGAGCAGTACTTC. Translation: CSAPLSGGPHEQYF.

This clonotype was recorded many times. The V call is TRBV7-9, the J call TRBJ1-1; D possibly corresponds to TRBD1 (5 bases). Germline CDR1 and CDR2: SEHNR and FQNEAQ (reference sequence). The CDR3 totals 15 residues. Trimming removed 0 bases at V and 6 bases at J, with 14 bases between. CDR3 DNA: TGTGCCAGCAGCTTAGCACGGGACGGAGGTCCTGAAGCTTTCTTT. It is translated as CASSLARDGGPEAFF.

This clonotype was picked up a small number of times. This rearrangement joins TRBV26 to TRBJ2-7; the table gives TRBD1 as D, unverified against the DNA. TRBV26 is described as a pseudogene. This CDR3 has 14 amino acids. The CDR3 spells CASSFWDRRYEQYF. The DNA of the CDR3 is TGTGCCAGCAGTTTCTGGGATAGGCGGTACGAGCAGTACTTC.

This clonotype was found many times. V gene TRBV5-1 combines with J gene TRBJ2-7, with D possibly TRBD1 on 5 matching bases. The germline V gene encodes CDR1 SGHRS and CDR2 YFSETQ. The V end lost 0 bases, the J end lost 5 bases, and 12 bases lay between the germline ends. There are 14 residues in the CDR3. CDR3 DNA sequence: TGCGCCAGCAGCTTGGAATCAGGGCCGAACGAGCAGTACTTC. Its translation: CASSLESGPNEQYF.